This is a list of T cell receptor beta chains from one sample in a study of T cell responses to AZD1222 COVID-19 vaccine. TCRdb's copy holds only in-frame clones and misses some; the assay was immunoSEQ multiplex PCR. The repertoire holds some 130,000 clones, around nine tenths seen once, with 1.9% in the top ten. The sample was peripheral blood, taken on day 0 of AZD1222 vaccination. The receptor source for this set is an adult in good health. Each CDR3 is given with its conserved first and last residue. The D gene is left open where the match is weak. Not all rows give a size; the values are once, few, many and, for expanded clones, a class.

clone_size	v_call	j_call	d_call	cdr3_aa	cdr3_nt
.	TRBV11-3	TRBJ2-3	.	CASSLAQGADTQYF	TGTGCCAGCAGCTTAGCACAGGGCGCAGATACGCAGTATTTT
.	TRBV6-2/TRBV6-3	TRBJ2-7	.	CASSPETRTDYEQYF	TGTGCCAGCAGCCCCGAAACTAGAACGGACTACGAGCAGTACTTC
.	TRBV4-3	TRBJ1-6	.	CASSQVAGVPNSPLHF	TGCGCCAGCAGCCAAGTAGCGGGGGTTCCAAATTCACCCCTCCACTTT
.	TRBV10-2	TRBJ1-1	.	CASRLGGEGTEAFF	TGCGCCAGCAGGTTAGGGGGTGAGGGCACTGAAGCTTTCTTT
.	TRBV14	TRBJ1-3	.	CASSQGNAFSGNTIYF	TGTGCCAGCAGCCAAGGGAACGCCTTCTCTGGAAACACCATATATTTT
.	TRBV6-5	TRBJ2-7	TRBD1	CASSLRQGANEQYF	TGTGCCAGCAGTCTTAGACAGGGGGCAAACGAGCAGTACTTC
.	TRBV4-1	TRBJ2-1	.	CASSPKLIAEPINNEQFF	TGCGCCAGCAGCCCGAAGCTGATAGCGGAACCCATAAACAATGAGCAGTTCTTC
.	TRBV18	TRBJ2-6	.	CASSPRQVAGANVLTF	TGTGCCAGCTCACCTCGACAGGTCGCTGGGGCCAACGTCCTGACTTTC
.	TRBV4-1	TRBJ1-3	.	CASSQEALAGNTIYF	TGCGCCAGCAGCCAAGAAGCGTTGGCTGGAAACACCATATATTTT
.	TRBV28	TRBJ2-7	.	CASVSNLEQYF	TGTGCCAGCGTCTCCAATCTGGAGCAGTACTTC
.	TRBV25-1	TRBJ1-2	TRBD1	CASSREQGARGYTF	TGTGCCAGCAGTCGCGAACAGGGGGCACGAGGCTACACCTTC
.	TRBV7-6	TRBJ1-6	TRBD1	CASSSLQGANNSPLHF	TGTGCCAGCAGCTCCCTTCAGGGGGCCAATAATTCACCCCTCCACTTT
.	TRBV6-4	TRBJ1-6	.	CASSETPEGDSPLHF	TGTGCCAGCAGTGAAACTCCAGAAGGGGATTCACCCCTCCACTTT
.	TRBV7-2	TRBJ1-2	.	CASSLEAFEGYTF	TGTGCCAGCAGCTTAGAGGCATTCGAAGGCTACACCTTC
.	TRBV11-3	TRBJ2-1	TRBD2	CASSQSGGYNEQFF	TGTGCCAGCAGCCAAAGCGGGGGATACAATGAGCAGTTCTTC
.	TRBV7-8	TRBJ1-1	.	CASSYTPKNTEAFF	TGTGCCAGCAGCTATACTCCTAAGAACACTGAAGCTTTCTTT
.	TRBV5-8	TRBJ1-6	.	CASYRMGSPLHF	TGTGCCAGCTATCGGATGGGGTCACCCCTCCACTTT
.	TRBV4-2	TRBJ2-7	TRBD2	CASSQDSLLLAGVGYEQYF	TGTGCCAGCAGCCAAGACTCCCTTCTACTAGCGGGAGTTGGATACGAGCAGTACTTC
.	TRBV28	TRBJ2-6	.	CASSLPGANVLTF	TGTGCCAGCAGTCTGCCAGGGGCCAACGTCCTGACTTTC
.	TRBV9	TRBJ1-1	.	CASSVARDKNTEAFF	TGTGCCAGCAGCGTAGCCAGGGATAAGAACACTGAAGCTTTCTTT
once	TRBV2	TRBJ1-2	.	CASSESVPGVIGYTF	TGTGCCAGCAGTGAATCGGTCCCGGGGGTAATTGGCTACACCTTC
.	TRBV10-3	TRBJ2-7	TRBD2	CAGSGTTLGEQYF	TGTGCCGGAAGCGGGACTACGTTGGGGGAGCAGTACTTC
.	TRBV12-3/TRBV12-4	TRBJ1-5	.	CASSLGSNQPQHF	TGTGCCAGCAGTTTAGGCAGCAATCAGCCCCAGCATTTT
.	TRBV4-2	TRBJ2-5	TRBD2	CASSRGTSGGQETQYF	TGTGCCAGCAGCCGAGGGACTAGCGGGGGCCAAGAGACCCAGTACTTC
few	TRBV19	TRBJ1-2	.	CASSPGGGLKFGYTF	TGTGCCAGTAGTCCCGGCGGGGGGCTGAAGTTTGGCTACACCTTC
.	TRBV2	TRBJ2-7	.	CASSEFYEQYF	TGTGCCAGCAGTGAATTTTACGAGCAGTACTTC
.	TRBV19	TRBJ1-2	TRBD1	CASSDQGQGTSANYGYTF	TGTGCCAGTAGTGACCAAGGACAGGGGACCTCAGCTAACTATGGCTACACCTTC
.	TRBV3-1/TRBV3-2	TRBJ2-5	TRBD2	CASSPAGVSETQYF	TGTGCCAGCAGCCCAGCGGGAGTAAGCGAGACCCAGTACTTC
.	TRBV6-5	TRBJ1-2	.	CASSIGHARGYTF	TGTGCCAGCAGTATCGGACACGCTCGTGGCTACACCTTC
.	TRBV19	TRBJ2-4	.	CASSTELAKNIQYF	TGTGCCAGTAGTACAGAACTAGCCAAAAACATTCAGTACTTC
.	TRBV7-8	TRBJ1-1	.	CASSPANTEAFF	TGTGCCAGCAGCCCTGCGAACACTGAAGCTTTCTTT
.	TRBV7-2	TRBJ1-2	TRBD1	CASSPGGVSGYGYTF	TGTGCCAGCAGCCCAGGGGGGGTGTCAGGGTATGGCTACACCTTC
.	TRBV19	TRBJ1-5	TRBD1	CASSKGQGARSNQPQHF	TGTGCCAGTAGTAAGGGACAGGGGGCAAGGAGCAATCAGCCCCAGCATTTT
.	TRBV7-9	TRBJ1-2	.	CASSLLDGYTF	TGTGCCAGCAGCTTATTAGATGGCTACACCTTC
.	TRBV6-2/TRBV6-3	TRBJ2-5	.	CASSWGLAKIYTAEETQYF	TGTGCCAGCAGTTGGGGCTTGGCTAAAATATATACAGCAGAAGAGACCCAGTACTTC
few	TRBV9	TRBJ1-2	.	CASSVEPQGYGYTF	TGTGCCAGCAGCGTAGAGCCACAGGGCTATGGCTACACCTTC
.	TRBV19	TRBJ2-2	TRBD1	CASKRQGTGELFF	TGTGCCAGTAAACGACAGGGCACCGGGGAGCTGTTTTTT
once	TRBV6-5	TRBJ1-1	.	CASSYSDRANTEAFF	TGTGCCAGCAGTTATTCCGACAGAGCGAACACTGAAGCTTTCTTT
.	TRBV19	TRBJ1-2	.	CALGVDDGYTF	TGTGCCCTCGGGGTCGATGATGGCTACACCTTC
.	TRBV11-3	TRBJ2-1	TRBD2	CASSLSVGGNEQFF	TGTGCCAGCAGCTTATCTGTGGGGGGGAATGAGCAGTTCTTC
.	TRBV12-3/TRBV12-4	TRBJ1-2	.	CASSLEGRGGYTF	TGTGCCAGCAGTTTGGAAGGCCGGGGAGGCTACACCTTC
.	TRBV28	TRBJ1-3	.	CASSLRSAGNTIYF	TGTGCCAGCAGTTTAAGATCCGCTGGAAACACCATATATTTT
.	TRBV7-9	TRBJ1-2	TRBD1	CASSRQGGEYGYTF	TGTGCCAGCAGCCGACAGGGTGGAGAGTATGGCTACACCTTC
.	TRBV6-4	TRBJ2-3	.	CASSASSTDTQYF	TGTGCCAGCAGTGCTTCTAGCACCGATACGCAGTATTTT
once	TRBV7-9	TRBJ2-1	TRBD2	CASSLPRLAGVNNEQFF	TGTGCCAGCAGCCTGCCCAGACTAGCGGGAGTCAACAATGAGCAGTTCTTC